This entry concerns a single T cell receptor (beta chain). In this sample, this clone turned up a few times. Its antigen remains unidentified. Within one base of it there is no much larger clone, and no base qualities were kept. The treatment or condition label, read with the paper, signifies: oral pan-JAK inhibitor, 5-10 mg twice daily. Peripheral blood and lesional scalp punch biopsies were obtained from patients with alopecia areata. After PBMCs were isolated by density centrifugation and stained for CD3, CD4 and CD8, a FACSAria was used to sort CD4+ and CD8+ T cells. Trimming removed 5 bases from V and 0 bases from J, leaving 17 bases between the germline ends. For CDR1 and CDR2, the germline V gene (reference sequence) lists SEHNR and FQNEAQ. The CDR3 covers 18 residues, taking in both the cysteine and the phenylalanine. Only the CDR3 DNA stays, 54 bases, in frame from base 1. This sample is drawn from a study of CD8+ T cells in alopecia areata (dated by TCRdb to 2017 to 2018). Regarding the research as a whole: Treated patients were enrolled in an open-label pilot trial of oral tofacitinib at 5 to 10 mg twice daily for moderate-to-severe alopecia areata. Patients stayed on tofacitinib for 6 to 18 months and then had 6 months of follow-up off drug so that delayed response and recurrence could be assessed. The SALT score, which quantifies the percentage of affected scalp surface area, was used to measure disease severity in treated patients. The study used high-throughput TCRbeta sequencing to examine T cell clonal expansion in alopecia areata, in both the C3H/HeJ mouse model and human patients. Scalp tissue and sorted CD4+ and CD8+ peripheral blood T cells from patchy and totalis/universalis alopecia areata patients and from healthy controls were covered by human TCRbeta sequencing. Biopsies were taken from tofacitinib-treated patients at baseline and at 4 and 24 weeks of treatment, and a later scalp biopsy was taken in several of the tofacitinib-treated patients. Clonality in the scalp was compared among normal scalp (n=4), patchy alopecia areata scalp (n=8), and alopecia totalis/universalis scalp (n=8). RNA came from the PAXgene miRNA kit for fixed scalp, the miRNeasy kit for PBMCs, and the RNeasy kit for mouse skin. TCRbeta CDR3 regions were amplified by immunoSEQ multiplex PCR with 35 Vbeta forward and 13 Jbeta reverse primers. General conclusions and limits of the study: Unlike mouse skin, which is dominated by gammadelta T cells, normal human skin has resident alphabeta T cells that are also sequenced, and this complicates analysis of the scalp TCR repertoire. Because the treated cohort was small and had just a single nonresponder, larger studies are needed to establish links between baseline CD8+ expansion and response. Compared with mice, TCR sequences shared between patients were less clear, possibly partly because of HLA diversity across the patient population. Scalp clonality and the number of expanded CD8+ clones among the top 100 scalp clones were significantly decreased by tofacitinib. During tofacitinib treatment, many expanded lesional clones remained in scalp and blood, and this persistence may partly explain relapse after treatment is stopped. Higher clonality and more expanded CD8+ clones were observed in lesional scalp than in normal scalp, particularly in alopecia totalis/universalis, a finding suggestive of antigenic drive.

The library was produced with the immunoSEQ multiplex PCR assay. To provide template for TCR sequencing, every sample had RNA extracted and reverse transcribed into cDNA. First-strand cDNA was synthesized with SuperScript III using a 2:1 mix of oligo-dT and random hexamers. Amplification bias was assessed with a synthetic immune receptor repertoire, and residual bias was removed computationally. The original pipeline was this. Raw reads were preprocessed to remove errors, and CDR3 was defined by IMGT conventions from the conserved cysteine to phenylalanine. To get clonality, Shannon entropy was normalized by log2 of the number of productive unique TCRs and the result was subtracted from 1. Whether each scalp clone was CD4 or CD8 was inferred by checking scalp TCRbeta sequences against the CD4 and CD8 repertoires from sorted blood. TCRdb limited this immuneACCESS table to in-frame rearrangements with V and J called. A share of clones is missing; checked studies link under half to unresolved V genes, and the rest is unexplained. V, J and clone size are taken as reported in that table, and D and trimming were inferred from the DNA itself. Counted in this sample were hundreds of thousands of clones; 45% to 70% of them appeared once. The top ten clones comprise 0.8% to 1% of the sample.

This receptor chain uses TRBV7-9 and TRBJ2-6; the D gene is perhaps TRBD1, from 6 matching bases. The sequence came from a human donor with alopecia areata. The source was CD4+ T cells sorted from blood, collected between weeks 51 and 52, from a patient treated with tofacitinib. The nucleotides are TGTGCCAGCAGCCACAGGCAGGGGTCGGGCTCTGGGGCCAACGTCCTGACTTTC. The translation is CASSHRQGSGSGANVLTF. The full variable domain, completed from the reference TRBV7-9 and TRBJ2-6 proteins outside the CDR3, reads DTGVSQNPRHKITKRGQNVTFRCDPISEHNRLYWYRQTLGQGPEFLTYFQNEAQLEKSRLLSDRFSAERPKGSFSTLEIQRTEQGDSAMYLCASSHRQGSGSGANVLTFGAGSRLTVL.